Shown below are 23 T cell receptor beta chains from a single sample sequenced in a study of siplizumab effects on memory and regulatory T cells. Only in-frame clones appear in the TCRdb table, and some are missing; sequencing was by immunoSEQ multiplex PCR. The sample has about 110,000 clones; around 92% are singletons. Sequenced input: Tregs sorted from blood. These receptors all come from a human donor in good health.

The CDR3 region is CASSLDSYSGNTIYF. The CDR3 nucleotides are TGCGCCAGCAGCTTGGACAGCTACTCTGGAAACACCATATATTTT. The chain employs TRBV5-1 and TRBJ1-3; D not certain. Germline lookup yields CDR1 SGHRS and CDR2 YFSETQ. CDR3 size: 15 residues. V was pared by 0 bases and J by 0 bases, with 7 bases between. Filled out from reference TRBV5-1 and TRBJ1-3, the complete variable domain reads KAGVTQTPRYLIKTRGQQVTLSCSPISGHRSVSWYQQTPGQGLQFLFEYFSETQRNKGNFPGRFSGRQFSNSRSEMNVSTLELGDSALYLCASSLDSYSGNTIYFGEGSWLTVV.

CDR3 residues: CASSQKGAYSNQPQHF. CDR3 nucleotides: TGTGCCAGCAGCCAAAAGGGGGCCTATAGCAATCAGCCCCAGCATTTT. J is TRBJ1-5 and V is TRBV4-2, with 7 bases matching TRBD1. Germline CDR1 and CDR2: LGHNA and YNFKEQ. The CDR3 runs 16 residues. V lost 2 bases, J lost 0 bases, and 4 bases stayed unmatched.

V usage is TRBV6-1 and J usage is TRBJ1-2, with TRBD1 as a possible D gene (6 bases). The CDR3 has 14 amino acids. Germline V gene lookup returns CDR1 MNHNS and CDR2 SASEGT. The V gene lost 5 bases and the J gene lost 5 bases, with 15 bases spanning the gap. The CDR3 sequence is CASSPSGRGYGYTF. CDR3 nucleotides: TGTGCCAGCAGTCCCTCGGGGAGGGGGTATGGCTACACCTTC.

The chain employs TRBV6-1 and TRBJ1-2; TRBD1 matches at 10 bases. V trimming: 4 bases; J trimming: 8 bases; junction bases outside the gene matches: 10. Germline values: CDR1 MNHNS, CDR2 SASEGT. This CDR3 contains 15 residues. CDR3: CASSGDRGIVQGYTF. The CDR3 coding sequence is TGTGCCAGCAGTGGGGACAGGGGAATAGTTCAGGGCTACACCTTC.

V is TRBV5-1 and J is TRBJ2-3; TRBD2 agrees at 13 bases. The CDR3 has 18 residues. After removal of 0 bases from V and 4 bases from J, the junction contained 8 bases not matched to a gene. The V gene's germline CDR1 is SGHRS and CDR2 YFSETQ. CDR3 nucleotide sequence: TGCGCCAGCAGCTTGGTTGGACTAGCGGGAGATGTGGCAGATACGCAGTATTTT. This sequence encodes CASSLVGLAGDVADTQYF.

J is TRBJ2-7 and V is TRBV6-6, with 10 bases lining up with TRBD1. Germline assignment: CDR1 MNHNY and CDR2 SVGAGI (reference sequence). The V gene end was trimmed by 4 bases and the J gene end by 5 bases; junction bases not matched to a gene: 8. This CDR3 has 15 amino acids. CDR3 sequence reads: CASSLKLDRGHEQYF. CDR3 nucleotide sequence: TGTGCCAGCAGTTTGAAGCTTGACAGGGGGCACGAGCAGTACTTC.

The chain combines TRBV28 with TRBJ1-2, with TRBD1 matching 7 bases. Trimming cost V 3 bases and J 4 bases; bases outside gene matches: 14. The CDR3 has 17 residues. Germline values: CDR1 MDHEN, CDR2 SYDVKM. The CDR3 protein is CASSFPGGLGTAYGYTF. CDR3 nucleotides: TGTGCCAGCAGTTTTCCCGGGGGTCTTGGGACAGCCTATGGCTACACCTTC.

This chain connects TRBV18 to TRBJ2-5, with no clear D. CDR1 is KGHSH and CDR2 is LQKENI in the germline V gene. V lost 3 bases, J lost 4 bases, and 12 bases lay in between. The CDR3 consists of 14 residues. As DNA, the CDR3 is TGTGCCAGCTCACCGGTAGAGGTAGGAGAGACCCAGTACTTC. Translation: CASSPVEVGETQYF.

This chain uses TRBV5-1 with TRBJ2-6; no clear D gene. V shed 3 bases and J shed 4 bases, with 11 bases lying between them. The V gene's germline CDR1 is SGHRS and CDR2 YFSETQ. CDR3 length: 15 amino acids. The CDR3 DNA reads TGCGCCAGCAGCTCAGGTTTCCCAGGGGCCAACGTCCTGACTTTC. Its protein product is CASSSGFPGANVLTF. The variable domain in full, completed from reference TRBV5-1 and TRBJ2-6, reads KAGVTQTPRYLIKTRGQQVTLSCSPISGHRSVSWYQQTPGQGLQFLFEYFSETQRNKGNFPGRFSGRQFSNSRSEMNVSTLELGDSALYLCASSSGFPGANVLTFGAGSRLTVL.

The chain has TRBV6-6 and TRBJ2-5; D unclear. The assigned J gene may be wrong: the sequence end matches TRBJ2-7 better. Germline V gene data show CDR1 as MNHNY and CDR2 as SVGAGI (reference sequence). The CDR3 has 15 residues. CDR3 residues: CASSSLVGSPYEQYF. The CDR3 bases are TGTGCCAGCAGCTCGCTCGTCGGGTCTCCCTACGAGCAGTACTTC.

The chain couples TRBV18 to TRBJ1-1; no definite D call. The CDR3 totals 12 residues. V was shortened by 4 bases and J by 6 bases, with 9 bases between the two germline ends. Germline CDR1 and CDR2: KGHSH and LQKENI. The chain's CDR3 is CASSLQAPEAFF. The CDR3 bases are TGTGCCAGCTCACTACAAGCCCCTGAAGCTTTCTTT.

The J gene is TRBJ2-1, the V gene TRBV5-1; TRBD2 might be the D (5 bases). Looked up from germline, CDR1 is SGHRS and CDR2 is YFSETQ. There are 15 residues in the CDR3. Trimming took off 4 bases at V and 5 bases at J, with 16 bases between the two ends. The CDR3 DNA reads TGCGCCAGCAGCAATCCTCCTCCGGGAAACAATGAGCAGTTCTTC. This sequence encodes CASSNPPPGNNEQFF.

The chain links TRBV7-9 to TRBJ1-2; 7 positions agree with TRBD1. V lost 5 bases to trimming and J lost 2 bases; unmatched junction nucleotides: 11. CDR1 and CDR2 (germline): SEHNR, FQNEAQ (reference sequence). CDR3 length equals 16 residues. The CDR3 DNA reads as TGTGCCAGCAGCCCAACAATGACAGGGCTGAACTATGGCTACACCTTC. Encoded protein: CASSPTMTGLNYGYTF.

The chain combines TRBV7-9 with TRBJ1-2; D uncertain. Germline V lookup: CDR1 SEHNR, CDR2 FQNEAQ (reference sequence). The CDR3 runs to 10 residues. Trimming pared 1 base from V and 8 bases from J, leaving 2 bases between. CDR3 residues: CASSLGGYTF. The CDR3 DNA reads TGTGCCAGCAGCTTAGGGGGCTACACCTTC.

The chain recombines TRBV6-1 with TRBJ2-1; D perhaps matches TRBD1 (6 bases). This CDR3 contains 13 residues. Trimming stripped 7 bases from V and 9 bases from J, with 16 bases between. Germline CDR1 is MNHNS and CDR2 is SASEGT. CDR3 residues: CASIAFLGAEQFF. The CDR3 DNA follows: TGTGCCAGCATTGCCTTTCTGGGGGCTGAGCAGTTCTTC.

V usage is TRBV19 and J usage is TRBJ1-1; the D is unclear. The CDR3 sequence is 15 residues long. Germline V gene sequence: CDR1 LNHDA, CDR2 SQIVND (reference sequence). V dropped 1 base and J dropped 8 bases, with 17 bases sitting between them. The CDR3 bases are TGTGCCAGTAGTATAGCCCGCATAGCCTCGCCGGAAGCTTTCTTT. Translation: CASSIARIASPEAFF.

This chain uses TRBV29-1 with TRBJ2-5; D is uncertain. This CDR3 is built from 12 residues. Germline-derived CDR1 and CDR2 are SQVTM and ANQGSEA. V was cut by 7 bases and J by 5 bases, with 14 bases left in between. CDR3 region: CSAGGPLETQYF. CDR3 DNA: TGCAGCGCCGGCGGACCCCTCGAGACCCAGTACTTC.

CDR3 loop: CASWTGWGEKLFF. CDR3 sequence (DNA): TGTGCCTCGTGGACAGGGTGGGGTGAAAAACTGTTTTTT. The chain recombines TRBV6-1 with TRBJ1-4, with TRBD1 matching over 8 bases. Germline assignment: CDR1 MNHNS and CDR2 SASEGT. The trim removed 11 bases at V and 7 bases at J, leaving 9 bases unmatched. The CDR3 totals 13 residues.

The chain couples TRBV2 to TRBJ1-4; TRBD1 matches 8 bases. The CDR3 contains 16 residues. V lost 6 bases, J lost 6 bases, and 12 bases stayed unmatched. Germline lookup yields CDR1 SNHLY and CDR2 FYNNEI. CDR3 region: CASRDRTGNRDEKLFF. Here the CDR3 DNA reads TGTGCCAGCAGGGACCGGACAGGGAATCGAGATGAAAAACTGTTTTTT.

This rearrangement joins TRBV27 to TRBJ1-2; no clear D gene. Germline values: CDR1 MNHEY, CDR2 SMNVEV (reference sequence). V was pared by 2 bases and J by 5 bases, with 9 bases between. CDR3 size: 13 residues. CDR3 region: CASSLIGWYGYTF. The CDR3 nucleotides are TGTGCCAGCAGTTTAATAGGGTGGTATGGCTACACCTTC.

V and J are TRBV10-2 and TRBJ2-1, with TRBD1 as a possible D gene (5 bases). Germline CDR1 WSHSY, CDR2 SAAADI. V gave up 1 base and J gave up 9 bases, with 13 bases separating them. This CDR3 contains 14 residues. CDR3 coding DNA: TGCGCCAGCAGTGAGTTAAAACAGGTGCTTGAGCAGTTCTTC. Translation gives CASSELKQVLEQFF.

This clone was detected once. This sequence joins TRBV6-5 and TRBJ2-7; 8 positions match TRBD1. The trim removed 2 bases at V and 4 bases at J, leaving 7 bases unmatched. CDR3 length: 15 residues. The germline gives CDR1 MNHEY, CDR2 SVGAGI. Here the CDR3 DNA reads TGTGCCAGCAGTTACCGACAGGGGACCCATTACGAGCAGTACTTC. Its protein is CASSYRQGTHYEQYF.

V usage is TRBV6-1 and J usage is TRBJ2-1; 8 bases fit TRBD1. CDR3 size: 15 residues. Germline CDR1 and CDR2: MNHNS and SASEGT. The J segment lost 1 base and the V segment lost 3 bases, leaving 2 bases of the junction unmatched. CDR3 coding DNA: TGTGCCAGCAGTGACCAGGGGGCTTCCTACAATGAGCAGTTCTTC. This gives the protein CASSDQGASYNEQFF.